The 14 T cell receptor beta chains given below trace back to one sample, sequenced in a study of early T cells in non-severe SARS-CoV-2 infection. Each CDR3 protein is one row after TCRdb ran MiXCR on the 5' RACE reads. The table lists some 36,000 distinct CDR3 sequences, approximately 6.1% of them singletons, with 4.5% to 5.5% in the top ten. Sequencing was carried out using whole blood. The receptors were sampled from an adult who was a healthcare worker with PCR-confirmed SARS-CoV-2 infection or an uninfected control (not recorded which).

This clonotype was seen ten or more times. The rearrangement links TRBV27 to TRBJ2-5; possibly TRBD1 or TRBD2 for D (5 bases each). V gave up 5 bases and J gave up 5 bases, with 15 bases separating them. This CDR3 is built from 14 residues. Germline assignment: CDR1 MNHEY and CDR2 SMNVEV (reference sequence). CDR3 protein: CASSKPGPLETQYF. CDR3 nucleotide sequence: TGTGCCAGCAGTAAGCCGGGACCTCTGGAGACCCAGTACTTC.

This clonotype was picked up many times. This chain joins TRBV6-4 and TRBJ1-1; D remains ambiguous. Germline V lookup: CDR1 MRHNA, CDR2 SNTAGT. The CDR3 contains 13 residues. V was trimmed by 2 bases and J by 5 bases, leaving 9 bases between them. In DNA form, the CDR3 reads TGTGCCAGCAGTGACGAGTCCGGGACTGAAGCTTTCTTT. It yields the protein CASSDESGTEAFF.

The V call is TRBV11-2, the J call TRBJ1-4; no reliable D call. V was trimmed by 5 bases and J by 8 bases, leaving 9 bases between them. The CDR3 loop spans 12 amino acids. Germline lookup yields CDR1 SGHAT and CDR2 FQNNGV. The CDR3 DNA follows: TGTGCCAGCAGCCCCCAAAGGGAAAAACTGTTTTTT. It encodes CASSPQREKLFF.

This clonotype showed up many times. The V and J genes are TRBV30 and TRBJ1-2; D is undetermined. Between the trimmed V and J ends, which lost 5 bases and 6 bases, there was a span of 19 bases. The CDR3 covers 14 residues. CDR1 GTSNPN and CDR2 SVGIG come from the germline V gene (reference sequence). The CDR3 loop is CAWFREITADGYTF. CDR3 bases: TGTGCCTGGTTCCGGGAGATCACTGCCGATGGCTACACCTTC.

This clonotype was recorded many times. The chain carries TRBV6-2 or TRBV6-3 and TRBJ2-7; D gene unclear. The germline V and J ends were trimmed by 10 bases and 4 bases, with 8 bases remaining between them. Germline loops: CDR1 MNHEY, CDR2 SVGEGT. This CDR3 has 10 residues. The CDR3, as DNA: TGTGCCACTTCGAGATACGAGCAGTACTTC. This encodes CATSRYEQYF.

The chain is built from TRBV30 and TRBJ2-2; D is unclear. This CDR3 has 12 amino acids. V lost 2 bases, J lost 0 bases, and 1 base lay in between. Looked up from germline, CDR1 is GTSNPN and CDR2 is SVGIG (reference sequence). The CDR3 spells CAWSSNTGELFF. The CDR3 DNA reads TGTGCCTGGAGTTCGAACACCGGGGAGCTGTTTTTT.

There are many counts of this clonotype. V is TRBV10-3 and J is TRBJ2-1; TRBD2 is a possible D gene (6 bases). Germline V gene lookup returns CDR1 ENHRY and CDR2 SYGVKD. The CDR3 runs to 16 residues. V lost 7 bases and J 0 bases, leaving 16 bases between the germline ends. The CDR3 here is CAITRTLGGSYNEQFF. As DNA, the CDR3 is TGTGCCATCACCCGGACCCTGGGGGGCTCCTACAATGAGCAGTTCTTC.

In this sample, this clonotype turned up a few times. V and J are TRBV6-5 and TRBJ1-1; the D gene is possibly TRBD1 (6 bases). V lost 7 bases and J 0 bases, leaving 12 bases between the germline ends. The CDR3 consists of 14 residues. The germline V gene has CDR1 MNHEY and CDR2 SVGAGI. DNA of the CDR3: TGTGCCAGCACCGGGGGGCCGATGAACACTGAAGCTTTCTTT. Its protein is CASTGGPMNTEAFF.

The chain has TRBV7-8 and TRBJ2-3; 14 bases are shared with TRBD2. Germline V gene sequence: CDR1 SGHVS, CDR2 FQNEAQ. CDR3 size: 18 residues. The trim removed 2 bases at V and 4 bases at J, leaving 8 bases unmatched. DNA of the CDR3: TGTGCCAGCAGCTTATTAGGGACTAGCGGGAGCTTGGCAGATACGCAGTATTTT. This translates into CASSLLGTSGSLADTQYF.

This clonotype was seen ten or more times. The chain uses TRBV21-1 and TRBJ2-7; whether TRBD1, the table's D call, matches the DNA was not checked. TRBV21-1 corresponds to a pseudogene. The CDR3 is 16 amino acids. In DNA form, the CDR3 reads TGTGCCAGCAGCAAAGTACGCCGGACAGGGAACTACGAGCAGTACTTC. Amino acid sequence: CASSKVRRTGNYEQYF.

This clonotype was counted at least ten times. The chain combines TRBV7-6 with TRBJ2-5; 7 nucleotides agree with TRBD2. The V segment lost 4 bases and the J segment 5 bases; nucleotides outside the gene matches: 7. Germline lookup yields CDR1 SGHVS and CDR2 FNYEAQ. The CDR3 consists of 14 residues. In DNA form, the CDR3 reads TGTGCCAGCAGCTGGGAGGGCAGGGTGGAGACCCAGTACTTC. As protein: CASSWEGRVETQYF.

This clonotype was recorded at least ten times. This chain joins TRBV6-5 and TRBJ2-7, with 12 bases that match TRBD2. The germline gives CDR1 MNHEY, CDR2 SVGAGI. J gave up 2 bases and V 5 bases, and 1 base lay outside the gene matches. The CDR3 has 14 amino acids. CDR3 sequence reads: CASSLAGGPYEQYF. CDR3 coding DNA: TGTGCCAGCAGTCTAGCGGGAGGGCCCTACGAGCAGTACTTC.

This clonotype has only a few counts. The V call is TRBV2, the J call TRBJ2-2; the match to TRBD2 covers 10 bases. This CDR3 is 16 amino acids long. Losses at the gene ends were 6 bases for V and 7 bases for J; bases not matched to a gene: 11. Germline V gives CDR1 SNHLY, CDR2 FYNNEI. CDR3 protein: CASRQGLAGVVGELFF. The CDR3 region has the DNA TGTGCCAGCAGGCAGGGCCTAGCGGGAGTAGTCGGGGAGCTGTTTTTT.

This clonotype was observed at least ten times. The chain couples TRBV7-9 to TRBJ2-2, with D perhaps TRBD2 (5 bases). V dropped 7 bases and J dropped 6 bases, with 15 bases sitting between them. There are 14 residues in the CDR3. The germline CDR1 and CDR2 sequences are SEHNR and FQNEAQ (reference sequence). The CDR3 spells CASNRGTMAGELFF. The CDR3 DNA sequence: TGTGCCAGCAATCGGGGTACTATGGCCGGGGAGCTGTTTTTT.